This T cell receptor beta chain appears in the sequencing data of a study of T-cell reconstitution after alpha-beta-depleted transplantation in children. This clonotype has at least ten counts. Molecular barcoding with unique molecular identifiers was used for the TCRbeta library. TCRdb reprocessed the PCR reads via MiXCR and lists one record per CDR3 protein. The data hold 200,000 to 300,000 distinct CDR3 sequences, with about 11% observed a single time. Per the germline V gene, CDR1 is SGHAT and CDR2 is FQNNGV. This CDR3 is 13 amino acids long. V lost 2 bases to trimming and J lost 4 bases, with 9 bases between them.

This receptor was taken from a human donor who donated a stem cell graft to a child with acute lymphoblastic leukemia. The source material was PBMCs from the stem cell graft donor, sampled from the stem cell graft. The chain couples TRBV11-2 to TRBJ2-7; D unclear. The CDR3 nucleotides are TGTGCCAGCAGCTTAAACGTGGATTACGAGCAGTACTTC. As protein: CASSLNVDYEQYF.